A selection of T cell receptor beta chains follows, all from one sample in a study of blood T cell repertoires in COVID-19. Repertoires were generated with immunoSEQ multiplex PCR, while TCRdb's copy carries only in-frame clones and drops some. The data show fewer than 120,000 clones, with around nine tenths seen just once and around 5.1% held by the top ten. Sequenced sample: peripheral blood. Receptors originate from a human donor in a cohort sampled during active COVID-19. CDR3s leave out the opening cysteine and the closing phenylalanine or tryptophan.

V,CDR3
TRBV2,ASSEGGTGRQGTEAF
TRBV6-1,ASRVPGTGSSPLH
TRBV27,ASSWWDRWGYEQY
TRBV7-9,ASSLGQGRGYEQY
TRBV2,ASSPREWAYSNQPQH
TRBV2,ASSDRGGNTEAF
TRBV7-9,ASSLAPGGQETQY
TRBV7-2,ASSSPGLLYNEQF
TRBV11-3,ASSPWDRPYEQY
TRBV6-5,ASSPGQTYGYT
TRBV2,ASSARTSGSDEQF
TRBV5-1,ASSLTGAGYT
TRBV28,ASSPRSRGPSYNEQF
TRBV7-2,ASSPRTANYGYT
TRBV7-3,ASSLTPVSIQY
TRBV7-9,ASSLGRGRGYT
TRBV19,ASSKGLTPYQETQY
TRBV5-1,ASSLAQGRNTEAF
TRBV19,ASSLRPPGLAGSTDTQY
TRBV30,AWSAGLENSPLH
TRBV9,ASSNLAGGPVYEQY
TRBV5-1,ASSLATGRGEETQY